These T cell receptor beta chains were read from a single sample in a study of CXCR3-negative and CXCR3-positive naive CD8 T cells. TCRdb re-called the 5' RACE reads, yielding one record per CDR3 amino acid sequence without DNA. In total, the table holds around 150,000 distinct CDR3 sequences. Sequencing was done on a sample of naive CXCR3+ CD8+ T cells from blood. The receptor set was obtained from a human donor in good health. Some clones in this sample may be carry-over from other donors' samples. CDR3s include the opening cysteine and the closing phenylalanine or tryptophan. Fields, in order: V gene, J gene, CDR3 protein.

TRBV6-5,TRBJ2-7,CASRERAPGQGAREQYF
TRBV11-2,TRBJ2-3,CASSPKLEDTQYF
TRBV27,TRBJ2-7,CASSLTSGSRDEQYF
TRBV7-9,TRBJ2-7,CASSPQVWQGAYEQYF
TRBV29-1,TRBJ2-5,CSVEGRVQETQYF
TRBV25-1,TRBJ2-7,CASSELVGGAGEQCF
TRBV5-4,TRBJ1-1,CASSSVMEGNTEAFF
TRBV6-5,TRBJ2-5,CASSQAERPETQYF
TRBV11-2,TRBJ1-3,CASSRPGRFSGNTIYF
TRBV19,TRBJ1-5,CASSIGDRGSNQPQHF
TRBV10-3,TRBJ2-7,CAIKGEGESSYEQYF
TRBV25-1,TRBJ2-7,CASSANRVHEQYF
TRBV15,TRBJ2-7,CATSSLRGQGSEQYF
TRBV7-9,TRBJ1-2,CASSETGSLYGYTF
TRBV29-1,TRBJ2-7,CSVGGGGSYEQYF
TRBV4-1,TRBJ2-7,CASSQELTSGGTYEQYF
TRBV7-9,TRBJ2-1,CASSFGDGGYNEQFF
TRBV9,TRBJ2-7,CASSTGGVPYEQYF
TRBV29-1,TRBJ2-3,CSVEDRAEITDTQYF
TRBV7-8,TRBJ2-2,CASSQGLAGLGGELFF
TRBV5-1,TRBJ2-1,CASSSRDPGRNEQFF
TRBV4-1,TRBJ2-6,CASSQASRQGAFSGANVLTF
TRBV5-1,TRBJ2-4,CASSLWTSGGDENIQYF
TRBV6-2/TRBV6-3,TRBJ2-2,CASRRVSDTGELFF
TRBV6-1,TRBJ2-1,CASQYRADSYNEQFF
TRBV5-5,TRBJ2-7,CASSSQYEQYF
TRBV18,TRBJ2-7,CASSPQGEGYEQYF
TRBV5-4,TRBJ1-1,CASSLARGVTEAFF
TRBV28,TRBJ2-2,CASSLRLNTGELFF
TRBV28,TRBJ2-3,CASSLLGGRGTDTQYF
TRBV28,TRBJ2-1,CASRLSNEQFF
TRBV21-1,TRBJ2-4,CASSKGRGTKNIQYF
TRBV7-9,TRBJ1-1,CASSRSGPGQGNTEAFF
TRBV13,TRBJ2-7,CASSLSTSGKAFHEQYF